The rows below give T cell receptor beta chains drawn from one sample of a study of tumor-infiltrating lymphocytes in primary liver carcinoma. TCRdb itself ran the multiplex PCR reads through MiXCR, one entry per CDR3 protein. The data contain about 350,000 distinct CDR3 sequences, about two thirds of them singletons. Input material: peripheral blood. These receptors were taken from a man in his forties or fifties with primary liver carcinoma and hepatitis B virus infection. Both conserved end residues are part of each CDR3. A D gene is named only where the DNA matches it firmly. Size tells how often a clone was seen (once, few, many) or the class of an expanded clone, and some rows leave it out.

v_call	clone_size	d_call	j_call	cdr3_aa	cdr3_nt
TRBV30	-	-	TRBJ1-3	CAWRHKQDNTGNTIYF	TGTGCCTGGAGACATAAACAGGACAATACTGGAAACACCATATATTTT
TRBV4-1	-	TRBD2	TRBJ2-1	CASSPRTSTGKGNEQFF	TGCGCCAGCAGCCCAAGGACTAGCACGGGGAAGGGGAATGAGCAGTTCTTC
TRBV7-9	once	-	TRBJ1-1	CASSYLGGSTEAFF	TGTGCCAGCAGCTATCTCGGGGGGAGCACTGAAGCTTTCTTT
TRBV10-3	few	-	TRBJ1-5	CAISGIRYQPQHF	TGTGCCATCAGTGGAATTAGGTATCAGCCCCAGCATTTT
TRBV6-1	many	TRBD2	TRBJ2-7	CASSGGLAGASYEQYF	TGTGCCAGCAGTGGCGGGCTAGCGGGAGCTTCCTACGAGCAGTACTTC
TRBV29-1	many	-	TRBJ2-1	CSVDSGPRLSYNEQFF	TGCAGCGTTGATTCGGGACCCCGGCTCTCCTACAATGAGCAGTTCTTC
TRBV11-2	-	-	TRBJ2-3	CASSLELDTQYF	TGTGCCAGCAGTTTAGAGTTGGATACGCAGTATTTT
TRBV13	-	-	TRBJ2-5	CASSLGLTLQETQYF	TGTGCCAGCAGCTTGGGCCTAACCCTCCAAGAGACCCAGTACTTC
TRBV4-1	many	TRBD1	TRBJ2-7	CASSQETGWYEQYF	TGCGCCAGCAGCCAAGAGACAGGGTGGTACGAGCAGTACTTC
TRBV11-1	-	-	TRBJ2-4	CASSLRRQSIQYF	TGTGCCAGCAGCTTAAGGAGGCAAAGCATTCAGTACTTC
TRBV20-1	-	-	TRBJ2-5	CSAPPLDEDQETQYF	TGCAGTGCGCCACCCCTTGACGAGGACCAAGAGACCCAGTACTTC
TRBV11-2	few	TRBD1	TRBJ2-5	CASSFDWTGSSGTQHF	TGTGCCAGCAGCTTCGACTGGACAGGGTCATCCGGGACCCAGCACTTC
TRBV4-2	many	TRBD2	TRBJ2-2	CASSQVRLAGTGELFF	TGTGCCAGCAGCCAAGTCCGGCTAGCGGGGACCGGGGAGCTGTTTTTT
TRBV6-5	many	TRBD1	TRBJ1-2	CASGSRQGHGYTF	TGTGCCAGCGGATCGAGACAGGGTCATGGCTACACCTTC
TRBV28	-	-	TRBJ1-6	CASSNTGIYNSPLHF	TGTGCCAGCAGCAATACCGGGATTTATAATTCACCCCTCCACTTT
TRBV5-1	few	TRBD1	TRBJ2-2	CASSLWIPGTEQNTGELFF	TGCGCCAGCAGCTTGTGGATTCCCGGGACAGAACAGAACACCGGGGAGCTGTTTTTT
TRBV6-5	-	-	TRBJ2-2	CASSYSWVLDTGELFF	TGTGCCAGCAGTTACTCGTGGGTTTTAGACACCGGGGAGCTGTTTTTT
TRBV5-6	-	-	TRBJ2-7	CASSPFRGMSTYEQYF	TGTGCCAGCAGCCCTTTCCGGGGCATGAGCACATACGAGCAGTACTTC
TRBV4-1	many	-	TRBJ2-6	CASSLRGSGANVLTF	TGCGCCAGCAGCCTGCGCGGCTCTGGGGCCAACGTCCTGACTTTC
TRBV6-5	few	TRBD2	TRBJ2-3	CASSPVPGRLAGVHTQYF	TGTGCCAGCAGCCCCGTTCCTGGGCGCCTAGCGGGAGTACATACGCAGTATTTT
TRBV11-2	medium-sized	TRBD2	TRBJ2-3	CASSSGLAVSDTQYF	TGTGCCAGCAGTTCGGGACTAGCGGTTTCAGATACGCAGTATTTT
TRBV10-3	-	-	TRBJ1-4	CTISDKRDNEKLFF	TGTACCATCAGTGATAAACGGGATAATGAAAAACTGTTTTTT
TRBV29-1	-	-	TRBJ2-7	CSVEPSGTTYEQYF	TGCAGCGTTGAACCCAGCGGTACCACCTACGAGCAGTACTTC
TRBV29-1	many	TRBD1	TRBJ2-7	CSVVSDRGMNEQYF	TGCAGCGTTGTCTCCGACAGGGGGATGAACGAGCAGTACTTC
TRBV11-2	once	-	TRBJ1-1	CASILRPQANTEASF	TGTGCCAGCATCTTAAGACCACAGGCGAACACTGAAGCTTCCTTT
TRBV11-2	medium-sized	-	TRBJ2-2	CASSSRQFLGNTGELFF	TGTGCCAGCAGCTCAAGACAGTTTCTTGGGAACACCGGGGAGCTGTTTTTT
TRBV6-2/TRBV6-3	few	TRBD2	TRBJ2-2	CATSVSGSDTGELFF	TGTGCCACCAGCGTTAGCGGGAGCGACACCGGGGAGCTGTTTTTT
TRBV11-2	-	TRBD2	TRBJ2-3	CASSRGLVGGHNRDTQYF	TGTGCCAGCAGCCGGGGACTAGTGGGAGGTCATAACAGGGATACGCAGTATTTC
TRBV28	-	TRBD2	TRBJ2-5	CASSSPGLGGDTQYF	TGTGCCAGCAGCTCCCCCGGACTAGGCGGAGATACCCAGTACTTC
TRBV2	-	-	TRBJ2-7	CASSEGSNPSSYEQYF	TGTGCCAGCAGTGAAGGATCCAATCCAAGCTCCTACGAGCAGTACTTC
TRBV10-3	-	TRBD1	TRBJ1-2	CATTAGQSHGYTF	TGTGCCACCACTGCGGGACAGTCGCACGGCTACACCTTC
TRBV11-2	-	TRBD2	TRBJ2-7	CASSLRGGSCEYYF	TGTGCCAGCAGCTTACGGGGGGGTTCCTGCGAGTATTACTTC
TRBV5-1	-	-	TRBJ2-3	CASSLDGNQPQYF	TGCGCCAGCAGCTTGGATGGCAATCAGCCCCAGTATTTT
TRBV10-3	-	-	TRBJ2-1	CAIRDNNNEQFF	TGTGCCATCCGGGACAACAACAATGAGCAGTTCTTC
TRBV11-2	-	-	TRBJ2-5	CASSLDPQEETQYF	TGTGCTAGCAGCTTAGATCCCCAAGAGGAGACCCAGTACTTC
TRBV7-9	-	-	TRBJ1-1	CASSIRGQGGTEAFF	TGTGCCAGCAGCATACGGGGGCAGGGTGGCACTGAAGCTTTCTTT
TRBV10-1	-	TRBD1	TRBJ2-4	CSSSAGTGMESIQYF	TGCAGCAGCAGTGCCGGGACAGGCATGGAAAGCATTCAGTACTTC
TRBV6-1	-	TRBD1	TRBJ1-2	CASTSTGGLSNYGYTF	TGTGCCAGCACTTCGACAGGGGGCCTTTCCAATTATGGCTACACCTTC
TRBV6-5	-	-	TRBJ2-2	CASSYSFPGELFF	TGTGCCAGCAGTTACTCGTTCCCCGGGGAGCTGTTTTTT
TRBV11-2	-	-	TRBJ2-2	CTGSLARTLFANTGELYF	TGTACCGGCAGCTTAGCCCGGACATTGTTCGCGAACACCGGGGAGCTGTATTTT
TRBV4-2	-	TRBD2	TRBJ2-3	CASRARREGPPAQYF	TGTGCCAGTAGAGCTCGGCGGGAGGGCCCCCCTGCGCAGTATTTT
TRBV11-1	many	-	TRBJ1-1	CASSLSGLTEAFF	TGTGCCAGCAGCTTATCGGGGCTTACTGAAGCTTTCTTT
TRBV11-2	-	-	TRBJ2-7	CVSSLERDSGHEQYF	TGTGTCAGTAGCTTGGAACGGGATTCTGGTCACGAGCAGTACTTC
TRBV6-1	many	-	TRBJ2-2	CASSEAFDGGELFF	TGTGCCAGCAGTGAAGCGTTCGACGGCGGGGAGCTGTTTTTT
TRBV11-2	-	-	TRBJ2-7	CASSSGEGVDEQYF	TGTGCCAGCAGCTCAGGGGAGGGGGTCGACGAGCAGTACTTC
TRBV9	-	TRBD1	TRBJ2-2	CASSVGALTGLRITGELFF	TGTGCCAGCAGCGTAGGGGCCTTGACAGGGTTGAGAATTACCGGGGAGCTGTTTTTT
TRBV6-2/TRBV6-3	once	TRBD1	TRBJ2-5	CVSRQSSDRSGTQYF	TGTGTCAGCAGGCAATCCTCGGACAGGTCCGGGACCCAGTACTTC
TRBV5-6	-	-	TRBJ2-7	CASSLGRRSSYEQYF	TGTGCCAGCAGCTTGGGGAGGCGCTCGTCCTACGAGCAGTACTTC
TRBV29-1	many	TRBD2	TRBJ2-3	CSVRGLAGDTDTQYF	TGCAGCGTCCGAGGGCTAGCGGGAGACACAGATACGCAGTATTTT
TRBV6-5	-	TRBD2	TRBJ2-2	CASNKAGGNTGELFF	TGTGCCAGCAACAAAGCGGGAGGGAACACCGGGGAGCTGTTTTTT
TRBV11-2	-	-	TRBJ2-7	CATQEREGEQLF	TGTGCCACTCAAGAGCGTGAGGGGGAGCAGCTCTTC
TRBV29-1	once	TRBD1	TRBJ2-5	CSVEDLDRGQIQYF	TGCAGCGTTGAAGATCTTGACAGGGGCCAGATCCAGTACTTC
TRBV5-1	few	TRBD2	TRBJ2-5	CASSPGGNQETQYF	TGCGCCAGCAGCCCGGGGGGTAACCAAGAGACCCAGTACTTC